The source of this TCR beta chain is a study of cytomegalovirus exposure and HLA in healthy donors. The study ran its PCR with 60 Vbeta and 13 Jbeta primers. Method: immunoSEQ multiplex PCR; TCRdb's copy keeps in-frame clones and lacks some. This table has some 100,000 clones, under 85% appearing once. Study findings and constraints: In a later analysis, a missense DCLRE1C variant was linked to TCR beta V- and J-gene trimming.

The J segment lost 2 bases and the V segment lost 3 bases, leaving 7 bases of the junction unmatched. CDR1 is MNHNS, CDR2 SASEGT, per germline. This CDR3 is 17 amino acids long. Regarding this clone: Its antigen is undetermined.

This chain uses TRBV6-1 with TRBJ2-3; 11 positions agree with TRBD2. The receptor's source is a man in his forties in good health and CMV-seronegative. Sequenced material: PBMCs. Here the CDR3 reads CASSDGATSGVTDTQYF. The CDR3, as DNA: TGTGCCAGCAGTGATGGGGCGACTAGCGGGGTCACAGATACGCAGTATTTT.